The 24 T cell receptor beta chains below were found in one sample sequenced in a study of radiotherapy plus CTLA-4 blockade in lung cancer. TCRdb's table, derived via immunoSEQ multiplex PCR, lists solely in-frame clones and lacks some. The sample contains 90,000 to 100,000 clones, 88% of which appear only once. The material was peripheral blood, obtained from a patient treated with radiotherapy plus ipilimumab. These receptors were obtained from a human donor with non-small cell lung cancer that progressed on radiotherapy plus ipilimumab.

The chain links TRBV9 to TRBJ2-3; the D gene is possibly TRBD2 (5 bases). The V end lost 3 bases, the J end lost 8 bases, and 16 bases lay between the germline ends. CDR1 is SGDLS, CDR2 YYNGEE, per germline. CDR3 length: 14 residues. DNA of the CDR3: TGTGCCAGCAGCGCCGGTGGGTACGGAGGTACGCAGTATTTT. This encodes CASSAGGYGGTQYF.

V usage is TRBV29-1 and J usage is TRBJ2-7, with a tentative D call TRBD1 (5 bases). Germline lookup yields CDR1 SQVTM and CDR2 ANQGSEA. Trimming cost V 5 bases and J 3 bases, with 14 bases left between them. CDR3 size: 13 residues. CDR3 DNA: TGCAGCGTTCGTGAACAGGTTGGCTACGAGCAGTACTTC. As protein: CSVREQVGYEQYF.

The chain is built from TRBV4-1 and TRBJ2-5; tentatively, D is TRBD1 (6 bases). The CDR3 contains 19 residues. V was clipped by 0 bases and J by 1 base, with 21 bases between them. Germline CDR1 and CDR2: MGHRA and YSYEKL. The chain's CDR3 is CASSQDLGSGQYLQETQYF. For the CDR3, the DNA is TGCGCCAGCAGCCAAGATTTGGGATCCGGACAGTACCTCCAAGAGACCCAGTACTTC.

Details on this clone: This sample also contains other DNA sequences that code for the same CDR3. CDR3 protein: CASSFGGNTEAFF. CDR3 nucleotide sequence: TGTGCCAGCAGCTTTGGGGGGAACACTGAAGCTTTCTTT. The chain joins TRBV27 to TRBJ1-1; perhaps TRBD1 as D (5 bases). Germline CDR1 is MNHEY and CDR2 is SMNVEV (reference sequence). V gave up 6 bases and J gave up 1 base, with 9 bases separating them. The CDR3 is 13 amino acids.

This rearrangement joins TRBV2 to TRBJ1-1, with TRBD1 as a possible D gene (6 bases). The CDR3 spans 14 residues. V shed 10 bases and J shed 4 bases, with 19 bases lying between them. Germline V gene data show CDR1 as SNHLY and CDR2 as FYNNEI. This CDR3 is CATEGQGLGTEAFF. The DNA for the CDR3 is TGTGCCACCGAGGGGCAGGGGTTAGGCACTGAAGCTTTCTTT.

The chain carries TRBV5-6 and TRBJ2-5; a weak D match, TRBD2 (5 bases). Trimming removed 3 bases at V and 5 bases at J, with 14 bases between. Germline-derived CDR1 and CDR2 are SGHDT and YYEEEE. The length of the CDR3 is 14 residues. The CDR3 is CASSSPLAGETQYF. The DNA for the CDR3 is TGTGCCAGCAGCTCTCCTCTCGCGGGTGAGACCCAGTACTTC. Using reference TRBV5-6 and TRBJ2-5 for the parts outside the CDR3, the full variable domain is DAGVTQSPTHLIKTRGQQVTLRCSPKSGHDTVSWYQQALGQGPQFIFQYYEEEERQRGNFPDRFSGHQFPNYSSELNVNALLLGDSALYLCASSSPLAGETQYFGPGTRLLVL.

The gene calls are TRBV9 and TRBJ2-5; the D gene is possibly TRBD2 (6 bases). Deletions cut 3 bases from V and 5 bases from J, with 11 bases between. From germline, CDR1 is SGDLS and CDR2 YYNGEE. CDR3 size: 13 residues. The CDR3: CASSAGTPETQYF. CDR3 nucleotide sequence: TGTGCCAGCAGCGCTGGGACTCCGGAGACCCAGTACTTC.

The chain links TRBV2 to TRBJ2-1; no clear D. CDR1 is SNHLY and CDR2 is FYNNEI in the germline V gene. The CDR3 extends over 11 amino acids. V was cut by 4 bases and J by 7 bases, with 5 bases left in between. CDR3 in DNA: TGTGCCAGCAGTGGGCCGAATGAGCAGTTCTTC. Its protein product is CASSGPNEQFF. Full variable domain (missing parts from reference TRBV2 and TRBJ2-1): EPEVTQTPSHQVTQMGQEVILRCVPISNHLYFYWYRQILGQKVEFLVSFYNNEISEKSEIFDDQFSVERPDGSNFTLKIRSTKLEDSAMYFCASSGPNEQFFGPGTRLTVL.

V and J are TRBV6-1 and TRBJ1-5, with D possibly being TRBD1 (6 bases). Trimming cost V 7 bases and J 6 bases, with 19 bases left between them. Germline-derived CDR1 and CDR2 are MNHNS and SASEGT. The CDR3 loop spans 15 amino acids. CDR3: CASITQGLLRQPQHF. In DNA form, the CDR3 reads TGTGCCAGCATCACCCAGGGGCTTTTACGTCAGCCCCAGCATTTT.

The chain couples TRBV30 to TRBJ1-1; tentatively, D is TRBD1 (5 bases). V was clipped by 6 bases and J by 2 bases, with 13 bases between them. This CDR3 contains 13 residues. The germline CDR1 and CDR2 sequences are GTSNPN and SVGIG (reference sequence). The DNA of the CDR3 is TGTGCCTGTTGGAGGGGTGACAACACTGAAGCTTTCTTT. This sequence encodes CACWRGDNTEAFF.

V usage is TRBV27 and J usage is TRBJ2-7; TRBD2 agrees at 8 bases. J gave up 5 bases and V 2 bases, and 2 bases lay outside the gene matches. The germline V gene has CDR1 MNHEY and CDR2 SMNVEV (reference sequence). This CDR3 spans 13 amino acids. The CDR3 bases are TGTGCCAGCAGTTTAGGCGGGAGGAACGAGCAGTACTTC. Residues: CASSLGGRNEQYF.

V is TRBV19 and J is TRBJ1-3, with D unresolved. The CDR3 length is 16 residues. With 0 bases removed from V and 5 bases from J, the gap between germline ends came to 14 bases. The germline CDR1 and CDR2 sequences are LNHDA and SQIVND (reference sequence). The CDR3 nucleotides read TGTGCCAGTAGTATAGAAACCGGGAGGAAGAGAAACACCATATATTTT. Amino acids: CASSIETGRKRNTIYF. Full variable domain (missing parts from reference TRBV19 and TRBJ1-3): DGGITQSPKYLFRKEGQNVTLSCEQNLNHDAMYWYRQDPGQGLRLIYYSQIVNDFQKGDIAEGYSVSREKKESFPLTVTSAQKNPTAFYLCASSIETGRKRNTIYFGEGSWLTVV.

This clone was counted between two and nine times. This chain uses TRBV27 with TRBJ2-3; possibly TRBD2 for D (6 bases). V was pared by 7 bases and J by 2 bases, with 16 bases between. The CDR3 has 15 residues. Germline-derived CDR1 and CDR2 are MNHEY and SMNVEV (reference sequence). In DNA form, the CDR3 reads TGTGCCAGCAACGGAGGGGACGGCAACACAGATACGCAGTATTTT. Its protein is CASNGGDGNTDTQYF.

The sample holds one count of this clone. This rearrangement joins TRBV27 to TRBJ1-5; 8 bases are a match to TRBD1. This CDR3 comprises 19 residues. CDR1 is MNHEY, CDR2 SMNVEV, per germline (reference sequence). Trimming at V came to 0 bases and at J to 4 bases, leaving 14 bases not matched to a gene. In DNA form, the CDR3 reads TGTGCCAGCAGTTTATCGCAGGGACAGGTCATCACTTGGAATCAGCCCCAGCATTTT. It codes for CASSLSQGQVITWNQPQHF.

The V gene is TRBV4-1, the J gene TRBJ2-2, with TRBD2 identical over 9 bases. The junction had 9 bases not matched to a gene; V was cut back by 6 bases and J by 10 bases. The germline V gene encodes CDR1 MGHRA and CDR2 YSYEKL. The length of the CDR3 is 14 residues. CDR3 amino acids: CASRAGGPLEELFF. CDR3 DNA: TGCGCCAGCAGGGCGGGAGGGCCTCTGGAGGAGCTGTTTTTT.

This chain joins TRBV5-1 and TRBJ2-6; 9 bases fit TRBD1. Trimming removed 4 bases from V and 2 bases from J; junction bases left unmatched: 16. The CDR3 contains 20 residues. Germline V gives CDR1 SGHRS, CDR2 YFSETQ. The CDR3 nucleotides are TGCGCCAGCAGCACCGGGTGGGGTGACAGGGGGGCCACTGGGGCCAACGTCCTGACTTTC. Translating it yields CASSTGWGDRGATGANVLTF.

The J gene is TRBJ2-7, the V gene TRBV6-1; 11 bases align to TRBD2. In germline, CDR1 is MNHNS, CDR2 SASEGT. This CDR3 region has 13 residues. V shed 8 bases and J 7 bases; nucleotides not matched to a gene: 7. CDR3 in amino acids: CASRGASGREQYF. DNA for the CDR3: TGTGCCAGCCGGGGTGCTAGCGGGAGGGAGCAGTACTTC.

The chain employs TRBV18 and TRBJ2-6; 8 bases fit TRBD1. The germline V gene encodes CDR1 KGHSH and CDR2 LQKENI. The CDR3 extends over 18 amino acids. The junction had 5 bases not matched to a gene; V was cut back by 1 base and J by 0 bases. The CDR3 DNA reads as TGTGCCAGCTCACCACTCGGGACAGGTGCCTCTGGGGCCAACGTCCTGACTTTC. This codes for CASSPLGTGASGANVLTF.

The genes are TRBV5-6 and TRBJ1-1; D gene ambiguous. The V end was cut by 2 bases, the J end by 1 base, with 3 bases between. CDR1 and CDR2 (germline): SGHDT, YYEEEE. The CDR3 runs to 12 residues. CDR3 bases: TGTGCCAGCAGCTTCGGGAACACTGAAGCTTTCTTT. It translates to CASSFGNTEAFF.

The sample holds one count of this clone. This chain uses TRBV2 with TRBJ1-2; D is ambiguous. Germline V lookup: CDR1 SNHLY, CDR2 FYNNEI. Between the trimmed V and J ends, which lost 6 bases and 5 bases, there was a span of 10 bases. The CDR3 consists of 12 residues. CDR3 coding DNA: TGTGCCAGCAGAGGCAGAGGATATGGCTACACCTTC. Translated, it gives CASRGRGYGYTF.

In DNA form, the CDR3 reads TGTGCCAGCAGCAGGACAGGGGAGTACACCGGGGAGCTGTTTTTT. Translation gives CASSRTGEYTGELFF. This chain connects TRBV5-4 to TRBJ2-2; TRBD1 agrees at 9 bases. The CDR3 length is 15 residues. V lost 4 bases to trimming and J lost 3 bases; unmatched junction nucleotides: 4. The germline CDR1 and CDR2 sequences are SGHNT and YYREEE (reference sequence).

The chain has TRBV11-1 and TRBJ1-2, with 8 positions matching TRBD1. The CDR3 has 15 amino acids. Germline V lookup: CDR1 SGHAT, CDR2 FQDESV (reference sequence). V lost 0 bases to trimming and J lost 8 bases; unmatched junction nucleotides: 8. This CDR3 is CASSLAPDREYGYTF. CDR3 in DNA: TGTGCCAGCAGCTTAGCGCCGGACAGGGAGTACGGCTACACCTTC.

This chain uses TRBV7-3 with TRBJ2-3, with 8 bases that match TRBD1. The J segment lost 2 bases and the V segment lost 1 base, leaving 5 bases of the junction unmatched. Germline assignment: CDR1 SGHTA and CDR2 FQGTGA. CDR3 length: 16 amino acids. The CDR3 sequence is CASSLIAGGLTDTQYF. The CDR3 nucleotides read TGTGCCAGCAGCTTAATAGCAGGGGGCCTCACAGATACGCAGTATTTT.

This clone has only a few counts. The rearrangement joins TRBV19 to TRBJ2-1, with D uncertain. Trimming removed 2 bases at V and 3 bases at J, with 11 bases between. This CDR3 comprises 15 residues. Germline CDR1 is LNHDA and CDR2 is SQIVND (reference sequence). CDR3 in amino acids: CASSITASIYNEQFF. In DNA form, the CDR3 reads TGTGCCAGTAGTATAACGGCCTCAATCTACAATGAGCAGTTCTTC.